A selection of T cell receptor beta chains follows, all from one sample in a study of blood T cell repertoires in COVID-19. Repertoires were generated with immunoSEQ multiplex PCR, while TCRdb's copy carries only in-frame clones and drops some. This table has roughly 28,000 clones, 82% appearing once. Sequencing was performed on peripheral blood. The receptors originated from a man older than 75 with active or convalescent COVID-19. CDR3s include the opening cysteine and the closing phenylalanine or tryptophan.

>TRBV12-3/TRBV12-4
CASSDRGSEKLFF
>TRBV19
CASSIPTGWDTEAFF
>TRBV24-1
CATSDLGDRLLWGSTEAFF
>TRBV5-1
CASSSETGVRGEAFF
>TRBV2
CASTRERDLEQFF
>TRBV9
CASSGTSGRAETQYF
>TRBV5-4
CASSSGPVDRRTEAFF
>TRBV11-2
CASSPSYEQYF
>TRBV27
CASSLQENPYEQYF
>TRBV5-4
CASSLGAGGNYGYTF
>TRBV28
CASSWGQGYGYTF
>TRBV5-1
CASSLEAREGGYTF
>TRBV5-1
CASKDKQETQYF
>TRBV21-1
CASSKGQDRVYGYTF
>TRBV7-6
CASSLGTGWSSYEQYF
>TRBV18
CASSPFDIAAAQETQYF
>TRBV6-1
CASSEGPGRQYGYTF
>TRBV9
CASSVQTGPNEKLFF
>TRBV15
CATAGRINQPQHF
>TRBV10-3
CAISGKLDGYTF
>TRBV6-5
CASSYSNEGSEQYF
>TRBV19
CASSMGLAGYNEQFF
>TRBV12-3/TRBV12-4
CASSQDRDYGYTF
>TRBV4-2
CASSQEAGAGWETQYF
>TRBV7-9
CASSTPGQGASRFGGYTF
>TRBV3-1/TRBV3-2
CASSLGQGRNEQFF
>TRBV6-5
CASSRGPGNTIYF
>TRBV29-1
CSVARLTDNEQFF